This T cell receptor (beta chain) appears in the sequencing data of a study of regulatory T cells in long-lasting Graves disease. With 3 bases clipped from V and 7 bases from J, the junction kept 9 bases outside the gene matches. Germline CDR1 is SEHNR and CDR2 is FQNEAQ (reference sequence). There are 16 residues in the CDR3. Arm-PCR of CDR3 regions and iRepertoire HTBI primers were the basis on which TCR beta libraries were built. TCRdb passed the multiplex PCR reads through MiXCR, listing each CDR3 protein once. The sample has over 450,000 distinct CDR3 sequences; around 12% are singletons. General study findings and limits: Segments TRBV28, TRBJ1-2 and TRBJ2-5 showed preferential usage in persistent disease.

Turning to this clonotype: Antigen unknown.

The time point was: newly diagnosed GD, antithyroid drugs for less than 3 months. PBMC-extracted RNA yielded the TCR library. By American Thyroid Association guidelines, Graves' disease was diagnosed in the cohort. These data are also associated with another study on T cells in Graves' hyperthyroidism and ophthalmopathy. This second study says: The TCR CDR3 was amplified in a first-round RT-PCR using the HTBI primer set. From stable hyperthyroidism, ophthalmopathy was set apart by a 13 V-J model.

Material: peripheral blood mononuclear cells (PBMCs), obtained at new diagnosis, from a patient treated with antithyroid drugs. This receptor was identified in a woman aged 25-40 years with Graves disease. V gene TRBV7-9 combines with J gene TRBJ2-2; 9 bases are a match to TRBD1. The CDR3 bases are TGTGCCAGCAGCTTGCGGGACAGGGTCCCCAGCGGGGAGCTGTTTTTT. Translating gives CASSLRDRVPSGELFF.